This entry concerns a single T cell receptor (beta chain). This CDR3 contains 16 residues. The germline CDR1 and CDR2 sequences are LGHDT and YNNKEL (reference sequence). Trimming cost V 0 bases and J 5 bases; bases outside gene matches: 7. This sample is part of a study of blood T cell repertoires in COVID-19. The data were produced by immunoSEQ multiplex PCR, yet TCRdb's version contains in-frame clones alone and is incomplete. The table shows approximately 230,000 clones, with approximately 82% occurring only once. This receptor was obtained from a man older than 75 with acute or convalescent COVID-19. Sequencing was carried out using peripheral blood. V and J are TRBV3-1 (or the pseudogene TRBV3-2) and TRBJ1-2; 9 positions agree with TRBD1. The CDR3 sequence: CASSQDLTGGAYGYTF. The CDR3 DNA reads TGTGCCAGCAGCCAAGATTTAACAGGGGGCGCGTATGGCTACACCTTC.